Below, 6 T cell receptor beta chains from the same sample are listed, as sequenced in a study of control samples from healthy donors and cancer patients. Sequencing used immunoSEQ multiplex PCR; TCRdb keeps in-frame clones, though not all of them. The sample carries about 190,000 clones, around 93% recorded once. The material sequenced was blood. Every receptor here comes from a young man in good health.

The CDR3 region is CASSSGTGYNEQFF. The CDR3 DNA sequence: TGTGCCAGCAGCTCCGGGACAGGGTACAATGAGCAGTTCTTC. The chain recombines TRBV7-9 with TRBJ2-1; 9 bases agree with TRBD1. Germline-derived CDR1 and CDR2 are SEHNR and FQNEAQ (reference sequence). J lost 4 bases, V lost 4 bases, and 2 bases had no gene match. The CDR3 consists of 14 residues.

The chain has TRBV7-9 and TRBJ2-2; D might be TRBD1 or TRBD2, each matching 6 bases. The V end lost 5 bases, the J end lost 5 bases, and 24 bases lay between the germline ends. Germline V CDR1 and CDR2: SEHNR, FQNEAQ (reference sequence). This CDR3 spans 18 amino acids. CDR3 sequence: CASSPPQGPPRGTGELFF. DNA for the CDR3: TGTGCCAGCAGCCCACCCCAGGGGCCCCCGCGGGGTACCGGGGAGCTGTTTTTT.

This clone has at least ten counts. The rearrangement links TRBV6-5 to TRBJ2-1; 10 nucleotides line up with TRBD1. Germline V gene lookup returns CDR1 MNHEY and CDR2 SVGAGI. V was pared by 0 bases and J by 7 bases, with 3 bases of the junction left unmatched. The CDR3 covers 15 residues. The CDR3 spells CASSYSRQGANEQFF. The CDR3 DNA is TGTGCCAGCAGTTACTCTCGACAGGGGGCAAATGAGCAGTTCTTC.

The chain has TRBV6-1 and TRBJ1-6, with TRBD1 as a possible D gene (6 bases). CDR1 and CDR2 from the germline V gene are MNHNS and SASEGT. V shed 5 bases and J shed 10 bases, with 18 bases lying between them. The CDR3 runs to 15 residues. DNA of the CDR3: TGTGCCAGCAGTTTTGGGCCGGGGGCCGGGTCACCCCTCCACTTT. Its protein is CASSFGPGAGSPLHF.

This chain uses TRBV9 with TRBJ2-7; the D is unclear. The V and J ends lost 3 bases and 2 bases respectively, with 12 bases between them. Germline CDR1 reads SGDLS; CDR2 reads YYNGEE. This CDR3 has 14 amino acids. The CDR3 loop reads CASSENLATYEQYF. CDR3 coding DNA: TGTGCCAGCAGCGAAAATTTGGCAACCTACGAGCAGTACTTC.

The chain couples TRBV2 to TRBJ1-5; D not resolved. V lost 6 bases, J lost 0 bases, and 12 bases lay in between. CDR1 is SNHLY and CDR2 is FYNNEI in the germline V gene. This CDR3 spans 15 amino acids. CDR3 amino acids: CASSPNTYSNQPQHF. As DNA, the CDR3 is TGTGCCAGCAGCCCGAACACCTATAGCAATCAGCCCCAGCATTTT.